This T cell receptor beta chain was found in a study of shared clonotypes between healthy human individuals (dated by TCRdb to 2018 to 2020). Turning to the overall study: The cohort included three men and a couple of women between 18 and 49 years of age. Between about 0.8 and 9 billion PBMCs per donor were obtained by leukapheresis. To estimate repertoire size and how much clonotype sharing occurs between individuals, the study deeply sequenced the blood TCR repertoires of five or six healthy adults. Per donor, three plates each were used for CD4 naive and CD4 memory, two for CD8 naive, and one for CD8 memory. Different laboratories and diverse techniques were used to prepare libraries and sequence TCR repertoires, to increase sequencing depth and limit assay-specific biases.

Using the deep immunoSEQ assay, multiplex PCR amplified TCR CDR3 regions from genomic DNA. For each cell subset, the extracted genomic DNA was distributed evenly across all wells of several immunoSEQ 96-well plates, and each plate served as one replicate. For sorted subsets, approximately 210 ng genomic DNA, equal to 30,000 to 35,000 T cell genomes, was loaded into each replicate PCR. The purified libraries were quantified using a Qubit 3.0 fluorometer, sized with a Bioanalyzer 2100, and then quantified again using the KAPA Library Quantification kit. Every immunoSEQ 96-well plate was sequenced on a dedicated single-read 150-cycle Illumina NextSeq 550 flow cell. The original pipeline was this. Because the immunoSEQ output included only junctional sequences and no quality scores, the filtering could not be the same as the filtering used for full-length reads. Sequences were annotated with PyIR, a Python wrapper for IgBLAST v1.9, and V/J genes and CDR3 were assigned using IMGT germline references. Any read was removed if the V/J assignment was weak (E-value above 1e-6), the CDR3 was missing, or the read contained stop codons, out-of-frame junctions, or ambiguous translated residues. V3J clonotypes were defined by identical inferred V gene, J gene, and CDR3 amino acid sequence. To compute the percentage overlap between repertoires, the number of shared unique clonotypes was divided by the size of the smaller repertoire. RTK rarefaction, the Chao1 estimator, and Recon v2.1 estimates of unobserved clonotypes were used to assess repertoire richness. Generation probabilities for all TCRbeta clonotypes obtained by the gDNA method from a handful of donors were computed using OLGA. Sourced from immuneACCESS, this table was stored by TCRdb with only in-frame sequences that have V and J called. A share of the clones is absent; for the studies checked, an unresolved V gene accounts for under half, and the remainder has no known explanation. The DNA gave D and trimming, while V, J and clone size come from that table. In all, the sample holds around 1.6 million clones, and 98% of those were seen once. The ten biggest clones cover about 0.42% of the sample.

The donors were healthy, HIV-negative adults with no recently reported acute infections or vaccinations. Every donor was a Caucasian adult residing in Nashville, Tennessee, USA. CD4+ T cells were enriched by magnetic negative selection; naive cells were then positively selected on CD45RA, and the negative fraction formed the memory subset. Blood was obtained by leukapheresis, after which PBMCs were separated by Ficoll-Histopaque density gradient centrifugation and cryopreserved in liquid nitrogen vapor phase. Purity and quantity of every magnetically sorted T cell population were checked by analytical flow cytometry. Each sorted fraction had its genomic DNA isolated and then quantified by UV absorbance on a Nanodrop 2000c. Study-wide conclusions, independent of this receptor: Only blood was sampled, and tissue TCR repertoires likely differ from those in blood. Clonotypes shared by all four sorted-subset donors showed higher generation probabilities than non-shared clonotypes. Rarefaction of sorted-subset datasets indicated incomplete sequencing despite the large sequencing depth. Because the study included a small number of donors, the genetic and exposure-history diversity represented was limited. Larger estimated clonotype richness was generally found for naive subsets than for memory subsets. When four donors were compared, the shared fraction of clonotypes was around 4.6% for naive CD4, approximately 3.5% for naive CD8, more than 2% for memory CD4, and 0.4% for memory CD8. Pairwise subsampling indicated that sequencing depth was expected to affect the degree of clonotype sharing among donors.

For CDR1 and CDR2, the germline V gene (reference sequence) lists GTSNPN and SVGIG. Its CDR3 holds 16 amino acids, cysteine through phenylalanine. Only CDR3 DNA remains: 48 bases, in frame from the first base. Here V drops 0 bases and J drops 3 bases, and the junction holds 8 bases not matched to any gene. Regarding this clone: The target of this receptor is not known. There are no base qualities to consult, and no much larger clone falls within one base.

The clonotype originates from a man aged 25-45 years in good health. The rearrangement joined TRBV30 to TRBJ1-5, and TRBD1 aligns with 7 junction nucleotides. Sequences were obtained from naive CD4+ T cells sorted from blood. Interpreted using the paper, the cell subset or site label stands for: CD45RA+ positively selected. The DNA sequence is TGTGCCTGGAGTGTTTCAGGGACAGCTATCAATCAGCCCCAGCATTTT. The resulting protein is CAWSVSGTAINQPQHF.